One sample yielded the 11 T cell receptor beta chains listed below, sequenced in a study of blood T cell repertoires in COVID-19 (dated by TCRdb to the early 2020s). The method behind the library was the immunoSEQ multiplex PCR assay. This immuneACCESS table, as held by TCRdb, lists in-frame sequences with V and J called but not all clones. Of the missing ones, under half trace to an unresolved V gene in checked studies; the others have no known cause. Here the sample has a few hundred thousand clones; around 92% occur a single time. Around 2.6% of the sample rests with the top ten. Sequenced input: peripheral blood. The receptors originated from a person aged 18-30 years with COVID-19, enrolled during active disease.

This chain joins TRBV4-2 and TRBJ2-3; D is uncertain. The CDR3 extends over 15 amino acids. Trimming stripped 0 bases from V and 4 bases from J, with 11 bases between. Germline loops: CDR1 LGHNA, CDR2 YNFKEQ. In DNA, the CDR3 is TGTGCCAGCAGCCAAGATGGAGAATTGGCAGATACGCAGTATTTT. As protein: CASSQDGELADTQYF.

This clone showed up just a few times. This chain connects TRBV10-3 to TRBJ1-5; 7 bases are a match to TRBD1. J was trimmed by 1 base and V by 2 bases; bases with no gene match: 2. This CDR3 comprises 15 residues. Germline CDR1 and CDR2: ENHRY and SYGVKD. The DNA for the CDR3 is TGTGCCATCAGTGAGGCAGGGGGGAGCAATCAGCCCCAGCATTTT. Its protein product is CAISEAGGSNQPQHF.

This clone has just a few counts. J is TRBJ1-2 and V is TRBV12-3 or TRBV12-4; D gene unclear. The V gene lost 2 bases and the J gene lost 7 bases, with 8 bases spanning the gap. This CDR3 has 12 residues. CDR3 in amino acids: CASSLSGAGYTF. The CDR3 DNA sequence: TGTGCCAGCAGTTTATCGGGAGCTGGCTACACCTTC.

This chain links TRBV2 with TRBJ2-5; the D is unclear. Germline V gives CDR1 SNHLY, CDR2 FYNNEI. V lost 3 bases, J lost 7 bases, and 6 bases lay in between. This CDR3 contains 11 residues. The CDR3 here is CASSEEPTQYF. The CDR3 nucleotides read TGTGCCAGCAGTGAGGAGCCGACCCAGTACTTC.

Comments on this clone: Other DNA sequences in the sample encode the same CDR3. V gene TRBV19 combines with J gene TRBJ2-7; TRBD1 matches at 8 bases. Per the germline V gene, CDR1 is LNHDA and CDR2 is SQIVND (reference sequence). This CDR3 is 14 amino acids long. V shed 4 bases, J shed 2 bases, and the junction held 4 bases outside the gene matches. The chain's CDR3 is CASSTGQGAYEQYF. The CDR3 DNA reads TGTGCCAGTAGTACCGGACAGGGAGCCTACGAGCAGTACTTC.

This chain joins TRBV14 and TRBJ2-3, with TRBD1 as a possible D gene (5 bases). Germline V CDR1 and CDR2: SGHDN, FVKESK. V dropped 6 bases and J dropped 1 base, with 11 bases sitting between them. The CDR3 covers 14 residues. In DNA form, the CDR3 reads TGTGCCAGCAGTCAGGGCAGAGGCACAGATACGCAGTATTTT. Protein sequence: CASSQGRGTDTQYF.

This clone was recorded only once. The V call is TRBV9, the J call TRBJ2-3; TRBD1 matches 8 bases. This CDR3 region has 15 residues. V trimming: 2 bases; J trimming: 2 bases; junction bases outside the gene matches: 4. Germline CDR1 SGDLS, CDR2 YYNGEE. This chain's CDR3 is CASSVAGGNTDTQYF. In nucleotides, the CDR3 is TGTGCCAGCAGCGTTGCAGGGGGCAACACAGATACGCAGTATTTT.

The J gene is TRBJ1-2, the V gene TRBV20-1; D gene unclear. CDR3 size: 10 residues. Germline CDR1 DFQATT, CDR2 SNEGSKA (reference sequence). V was cut by 7 bases and J by 7 bases, with 10 bases left in between. This chain's CDR3 is CSGVGGGYTF. The CDR3 DNA reads TGCAGTGGGGTGGGAGGTGGCTACACCTTC.

This rearrangement joins TRBV6-2 or TRBV6-3 to TRBJ2-5, with 7 positions matching TRBD2. There are 15 residues in the CDR3. V was pared by 2 bases and J by 5 bases, with 8 bases of the junction left unmatched. The germline CDR1 and CDR2 sequences are MNHEY and SVGEGT. CDR3 sequence: CASSYMGGSGETQYF. CDR3 DNA sequence: TGTGCCAGCAGTTACATGGGCGGGAGTGGTGAGACCCAGTACTTC.

CDR3 in amino acids: CASSPTGGATDTQYF. CDR3 coding DNA: TGTGCCAGCTCACCCACAGGGGGGGCCACAGATACGCAGTATTTT. The rearrangement joins TRBV18 to TRBJ2-3; TRBD1 might be the D (8 bases). The CDR3 has 15 amino acids. CDR1 and CDR2 (germline): KGHSH, LQKENI. Trimming took 3 bases from V and 2 from J, leaving 12 bases between them.

V is TRBV7-9 and J is TRBJ1-1; 9 bases map to TRBD1. The CDR3 loop spans 12 amino acids. J lost 7 bases, V lost 6 bases, and 3 bases had no gene match. Germline V gene sequence: CDR1 SEHNR, CDR2 FQNEAQ (reference sequence). In DNA, the CDR3 is TGTGCCAGCAGAGGACAGGGGCGTGAAGCTTTCTTT. Protein product: CASRGQGREAFF.